Listed below are T cell receptor beta chains from one sample, sequenced in a study of vaccination effects on CD4 cells after COVID-19. Their cognate antigens are unknown. Repertoires were generated with immunoSEQ multiplex PCR, while TCRdb's copy carries only in-frame clones and drops some. This table holds about 66,000 clones, roughly 80% found once. The sequencing used CD4+ T cells from PBMCs cultured without peptide, collected after COVID-19 vaccination. These TCRs come from a human donor who received a COVID-19 vaccine. Both conserved end residues are part of each CDR3. A D gene is named only where the DNA matches it firmly.

CDR3aa: CASSDGTGSYNSPLHF; d_gene: TRBD1; v_gene: TRBV5-1; len: 16
CDR3aa: CSVEKPTQTQYF; d_gene: .; v_gene: TRBV29-1; len: 12
CDR3aa: CASSLVRGRADTQYF; d_gene: .; v_gene: TRBV7-6; len: 15
CDR3aa: CATSVGGSNQPQHF; d_gene: .; v_gene: TRBV24-1; len: 14
CDR3aa: CASSSTGEGLETQYF; d_gene: TRBD1; v_gene: TRBV7-3; len: 15
CDR3aa: CASSLETGGQGKGYTF; d_gene: TRBD1; v_gene: TRBV7-6; len: 16
CDR3aa: CASSREYQETQYF; d_gene: .; v_gene: TRBV7-2; len: 13
CDR3aa: CASSRKTGGGTGELFF; d_gene: TRBD1; v_gene: TRBV7-2; len: 16
CDR3aa: CASRLAGISTDTQYF; d_gene: TRBD2; v_gene: TRBV10-2; len: 15
CDR3aa: CASSREPGTGDTGELFF; d_gene: TRBD1; v_gene: TRBV5-1; len: 17
CDR3aa: CAIGLGTGGAGANVLTF; d_gene: TRBD1; v_gene: TRBV2; len: 17
CDR3aa: CASSGTRLAGGLGETQYF; d_gene: TRBD2; v_gene: TRBV6-1; len: 18